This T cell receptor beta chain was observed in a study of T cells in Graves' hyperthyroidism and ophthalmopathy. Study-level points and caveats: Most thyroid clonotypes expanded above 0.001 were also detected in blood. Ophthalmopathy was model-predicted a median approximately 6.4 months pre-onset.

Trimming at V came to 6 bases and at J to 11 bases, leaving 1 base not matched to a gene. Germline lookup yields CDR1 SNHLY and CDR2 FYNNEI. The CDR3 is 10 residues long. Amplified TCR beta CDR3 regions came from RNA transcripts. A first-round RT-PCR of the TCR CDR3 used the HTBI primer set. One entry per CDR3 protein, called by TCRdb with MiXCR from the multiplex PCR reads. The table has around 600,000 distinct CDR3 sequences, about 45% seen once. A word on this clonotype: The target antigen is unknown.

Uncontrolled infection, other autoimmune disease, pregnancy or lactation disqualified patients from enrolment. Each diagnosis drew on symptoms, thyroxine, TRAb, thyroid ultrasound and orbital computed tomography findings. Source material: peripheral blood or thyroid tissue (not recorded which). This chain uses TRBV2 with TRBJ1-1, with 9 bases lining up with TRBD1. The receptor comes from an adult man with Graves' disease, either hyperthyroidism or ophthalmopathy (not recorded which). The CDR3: CASRTGGAFF. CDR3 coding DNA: TGTGCCAGCAGAACAGGGGGCGCTTTCTTT.